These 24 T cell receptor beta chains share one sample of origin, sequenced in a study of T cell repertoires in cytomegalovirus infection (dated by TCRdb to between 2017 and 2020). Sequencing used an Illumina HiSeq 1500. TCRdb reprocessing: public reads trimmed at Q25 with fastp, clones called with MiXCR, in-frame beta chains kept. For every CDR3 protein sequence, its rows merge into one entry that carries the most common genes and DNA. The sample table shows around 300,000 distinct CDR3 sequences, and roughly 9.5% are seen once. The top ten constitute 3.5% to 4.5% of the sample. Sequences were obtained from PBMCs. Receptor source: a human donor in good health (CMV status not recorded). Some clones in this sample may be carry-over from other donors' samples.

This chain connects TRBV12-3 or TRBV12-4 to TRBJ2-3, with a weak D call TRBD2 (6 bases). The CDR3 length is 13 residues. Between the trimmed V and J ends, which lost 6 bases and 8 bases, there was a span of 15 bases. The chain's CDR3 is CASSSTGVRTQYF. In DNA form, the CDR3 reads TGTGCCAGCAGCTCAACGGGGGTGCGTACGCAGTATTTT.

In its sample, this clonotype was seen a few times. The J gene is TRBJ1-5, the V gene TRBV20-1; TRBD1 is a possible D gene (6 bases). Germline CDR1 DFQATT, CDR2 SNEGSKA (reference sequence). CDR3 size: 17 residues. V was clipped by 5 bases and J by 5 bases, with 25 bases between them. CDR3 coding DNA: TGCAGTGCTCATGGGGGCAGGACACATGGCTTAGATCAGCCCCAGCATTTT. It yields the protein CSAHGGRTHGLDQPQHF.

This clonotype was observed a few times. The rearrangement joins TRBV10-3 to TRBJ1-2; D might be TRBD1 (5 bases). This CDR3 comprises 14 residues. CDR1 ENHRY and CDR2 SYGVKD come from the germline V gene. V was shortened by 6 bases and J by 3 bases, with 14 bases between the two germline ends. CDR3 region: CAISLLGGDYGYTF. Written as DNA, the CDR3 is TGTGCCATCAGCCTCTTGGGGGGAGACTATGGCTACACCTTC.

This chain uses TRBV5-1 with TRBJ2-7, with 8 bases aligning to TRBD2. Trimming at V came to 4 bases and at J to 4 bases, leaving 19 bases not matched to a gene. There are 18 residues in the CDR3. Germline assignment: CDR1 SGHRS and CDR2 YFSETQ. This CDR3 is CASSAGLRAGRAFYEQYF. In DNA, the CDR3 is TGCGCCAGCAGCGCGGGTTTGAGAGCCGGGAGGGCCTTTTACGAGCAGTACTTC.

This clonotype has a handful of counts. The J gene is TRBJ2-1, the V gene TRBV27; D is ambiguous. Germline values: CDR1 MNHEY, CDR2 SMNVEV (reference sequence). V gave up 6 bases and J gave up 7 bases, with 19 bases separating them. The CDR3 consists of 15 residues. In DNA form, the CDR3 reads TGTGCCAGCAGCCCTACCTGGATCGAGTTGAATGAGCAGTTCTTC. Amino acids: CASSPTWIELNEQFF.

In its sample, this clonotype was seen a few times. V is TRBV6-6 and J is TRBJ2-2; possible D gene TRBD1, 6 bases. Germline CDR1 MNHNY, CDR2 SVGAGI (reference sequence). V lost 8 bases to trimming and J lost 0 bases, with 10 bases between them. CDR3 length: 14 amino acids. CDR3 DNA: TGTGCCAGCGAGGGACACTCGAACACCGGGGAGCTGTTTTTT. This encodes CASEGHSNTGELFF.

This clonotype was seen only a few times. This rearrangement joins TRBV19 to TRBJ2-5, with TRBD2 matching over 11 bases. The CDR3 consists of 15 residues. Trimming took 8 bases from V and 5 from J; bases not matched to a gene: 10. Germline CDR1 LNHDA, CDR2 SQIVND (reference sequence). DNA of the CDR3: TGTGCCAGTGGAATAGCGGGAGGGCCACTGGAGACCCAGTACTTC. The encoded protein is CASGIAGGPLETQYF.

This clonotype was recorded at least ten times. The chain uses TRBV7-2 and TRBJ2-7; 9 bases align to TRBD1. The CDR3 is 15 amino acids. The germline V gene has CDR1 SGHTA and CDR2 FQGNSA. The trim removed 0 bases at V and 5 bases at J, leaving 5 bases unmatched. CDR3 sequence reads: CASSLAWGQGNEQYF. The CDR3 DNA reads TGTGCCAGCAGCTTAGCCTGGGGACAGGGTAACGAGCAGTACTTC.

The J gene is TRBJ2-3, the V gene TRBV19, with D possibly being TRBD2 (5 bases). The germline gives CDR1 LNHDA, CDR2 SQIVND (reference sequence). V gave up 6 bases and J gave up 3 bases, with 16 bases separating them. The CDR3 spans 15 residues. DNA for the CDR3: TGTGCCAGTAGCCTAGGACGGGAAAGAACAGATACGCAGTATTTT. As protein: CASSLGRERTDTQYF.

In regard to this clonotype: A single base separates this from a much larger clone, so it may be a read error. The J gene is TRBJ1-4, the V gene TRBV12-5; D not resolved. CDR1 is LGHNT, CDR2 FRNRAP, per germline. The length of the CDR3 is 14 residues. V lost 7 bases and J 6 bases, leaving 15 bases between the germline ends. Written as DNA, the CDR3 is TGTGCTAGTGCCATCAGTGATGCTGATGAAAAACTGTTTTTT. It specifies CASAISDADEKLFF.

The CDR3 sequence is CASTHTKPGQGDEQYF. CDR3 nucleotide sequence: TGTGCCAGCACCCATACAAAGCCGGGACAGGGTGACGAGCAGTACTTC. The rearrangement joins TRBV27 to TRBJ2-7; TRBD1 matches 9 bases. Germline V lookup: CDR1 MNHEY, CDR2 SMNVEV (reference sequence). The V segment lost 7 bases and the J segment 5 bases; nucleotides outside the gene matches: 15. The CDR3 runs 16 residues.

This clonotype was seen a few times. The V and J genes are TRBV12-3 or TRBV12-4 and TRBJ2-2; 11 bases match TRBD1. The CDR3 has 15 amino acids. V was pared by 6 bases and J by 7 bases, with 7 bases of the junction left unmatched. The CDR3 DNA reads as TGTGCCAGCAGCCGGACAGGGGGCCTCGGCGGGGAGCTGTTTTTT. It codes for CASSRTGGLGGELFF.

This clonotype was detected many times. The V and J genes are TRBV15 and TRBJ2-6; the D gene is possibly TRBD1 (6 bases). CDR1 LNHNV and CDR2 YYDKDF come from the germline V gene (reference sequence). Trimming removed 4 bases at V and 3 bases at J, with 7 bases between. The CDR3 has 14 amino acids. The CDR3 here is CATSKTGGANVLTF. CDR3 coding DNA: TGTGCCACCAGCAAGACAGGTGGGGCCAACGTCCTGACTTTC. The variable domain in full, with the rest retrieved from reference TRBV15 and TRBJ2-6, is DAMVIQNPRYQVTQFGKPVTLSCSQTLNHNVMYWYQQKSSQAPKLLFHYYDKDFNNEADTPDNFQSRRPNTSFCFLDIRSPGLGDTAMYLCATSKTGGANVLTFGAGSRLTVL.

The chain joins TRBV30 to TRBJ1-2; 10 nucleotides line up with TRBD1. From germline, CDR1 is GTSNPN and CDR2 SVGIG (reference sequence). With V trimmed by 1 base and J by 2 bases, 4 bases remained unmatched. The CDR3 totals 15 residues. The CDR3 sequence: CAWSGGQGINYGYTF. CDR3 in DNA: TGTGCCTGGAGTGGGGGACAGGGGATAAACTATGGCTACACCTTC.

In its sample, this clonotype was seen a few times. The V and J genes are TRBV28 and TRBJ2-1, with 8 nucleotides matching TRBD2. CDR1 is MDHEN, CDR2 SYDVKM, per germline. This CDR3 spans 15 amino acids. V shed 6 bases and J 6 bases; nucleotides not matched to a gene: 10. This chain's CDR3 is CASSPAGLEPNEQFF. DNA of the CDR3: TGTGCCAGCAGCCCCGCGGGACTAGAGCCCAATGAGCAGTTCTTC.

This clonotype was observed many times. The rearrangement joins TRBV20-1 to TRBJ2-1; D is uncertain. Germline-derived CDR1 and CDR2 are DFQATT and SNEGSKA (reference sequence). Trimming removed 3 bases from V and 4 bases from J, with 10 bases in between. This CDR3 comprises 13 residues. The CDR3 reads CSASGSAYNEQFF. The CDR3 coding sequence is TGCAGTGCTAGCGGGTCGGCTTACAATGAGCAGTTCTTC.

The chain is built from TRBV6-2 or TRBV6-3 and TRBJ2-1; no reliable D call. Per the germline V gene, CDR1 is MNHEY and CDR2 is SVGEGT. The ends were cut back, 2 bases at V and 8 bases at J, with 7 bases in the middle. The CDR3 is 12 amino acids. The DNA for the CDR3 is TGTGCCAGCAGTTACGCCGGCTATGAGCAGTTCTTC. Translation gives CASSYAGYEQFF.

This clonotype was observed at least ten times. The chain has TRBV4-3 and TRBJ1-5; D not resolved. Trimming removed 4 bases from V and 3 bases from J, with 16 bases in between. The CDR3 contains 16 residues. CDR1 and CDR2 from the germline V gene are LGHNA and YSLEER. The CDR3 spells CASSPRWAGNNQPQHF. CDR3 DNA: TGCGCCAGCAGCCCCCGGTGGGCTGGGAACAATCAGCCCCAGCATTTT.

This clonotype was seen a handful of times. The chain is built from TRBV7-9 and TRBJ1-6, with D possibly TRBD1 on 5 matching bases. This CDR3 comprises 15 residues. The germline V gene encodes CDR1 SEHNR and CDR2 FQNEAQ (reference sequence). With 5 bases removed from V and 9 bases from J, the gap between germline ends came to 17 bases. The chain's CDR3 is CASSATGTARSPLHF. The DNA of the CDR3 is TGTGCCAGCAGCGCGACGGGGACGGCACGTTCACCCCTCCACTTT.

DNA of the CDR3: TGTGCCAGCAGCTCGAGACTAGCGGGGGCCTACAATGAGCAGTTCTTC. This codes for CASSSRLAGAYNEQFF. The chain links TRBV7-9 to TRBJ2-1; 12 bases are a match to TRBD2. V shed 4 bases and J 2 bases; nucleotides not matched to a gene: 3. Germline CDR1 is SEHNR and CDR2 is FQNEAQ (reference sequence). The length of the CDR3 is 16 residues. The variable domain in full, completed from reference TRBV7-9 and TRBJ2-1, reads DTGVSQNPRHKITKRGQNVTFRCDPISEHNRLYWYRQTLGQGPEFLTYFQNEAQLEKSRLLSDRFSAERPKGSFSTLEIQRTEQGDSAMYLCASSSRLAGAYNEQFFGPGTRLTVL.

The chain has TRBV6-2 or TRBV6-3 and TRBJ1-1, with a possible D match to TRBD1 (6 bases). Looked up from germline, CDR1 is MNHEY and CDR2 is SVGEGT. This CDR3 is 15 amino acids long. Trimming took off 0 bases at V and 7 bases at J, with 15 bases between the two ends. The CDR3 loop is CASSYSWGPSGEAFF. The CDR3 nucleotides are TGTGCCAGCAGTTACTCTTGGGGGCCTTCTGGTGAAGCTTTCTTT.

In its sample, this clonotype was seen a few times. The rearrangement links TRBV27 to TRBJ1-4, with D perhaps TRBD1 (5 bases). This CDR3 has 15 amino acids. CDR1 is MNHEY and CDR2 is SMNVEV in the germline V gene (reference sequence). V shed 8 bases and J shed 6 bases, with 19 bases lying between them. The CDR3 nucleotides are TGTGCCAGCGGACCAGCCGGGACCACTCATGAAAAACTGTTTTTT. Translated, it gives CASGPAGTTHEKLFF.

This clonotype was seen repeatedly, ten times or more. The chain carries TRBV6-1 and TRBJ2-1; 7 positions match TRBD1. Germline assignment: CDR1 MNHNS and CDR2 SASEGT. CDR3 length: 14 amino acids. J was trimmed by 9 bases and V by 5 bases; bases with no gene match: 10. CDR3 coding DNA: TGTGCCAGCAGTCCCGGGACAGTGGGTGGTGAGCAGTTCTTC. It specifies CASSPGTVGGEQFF.

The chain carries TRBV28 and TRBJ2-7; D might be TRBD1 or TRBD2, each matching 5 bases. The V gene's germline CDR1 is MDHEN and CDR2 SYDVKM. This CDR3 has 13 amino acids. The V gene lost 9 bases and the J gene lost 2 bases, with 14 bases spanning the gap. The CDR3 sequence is CASQFEGPYEQYF. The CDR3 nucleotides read TGTGCCAGTCAATTCGAGGGACCCTACGAGCAGTACTTC.